A single sample gave rise to the 18 T cell receptor beta chains below, sequenced in a study of Siglec-9 on CD8 T cells in melanoma (dated by TCRdb to the late 2010s). The library came from the immunoSEQ multiplex PCR assay. The immuneACCESS repertoire file appears here via TCRdb, limited to in-frame rearrangements. These files lack a portion of the clones; in checked studies, under half of the deficit traces to unresolved V genes, and the cause of the others is not known. Recorded for this sample are 30,000 or so clones; around three quarters of them occurred a single time. 5.5% to 7.5% of the sample is held by the ten biggest clonotypes. Sequencing was carried out using Siglec-9- CD8+ T cells sorted from blood. The cell subset or site label, as the study defines it: CD8 T cells lacking Siglec-9. The receptors shown here come from a human donor in good health.

V and J are TRBV30 and TRBJ2-7; D is possibly TRBD1 (6 bases). The CDR3 spans 13 residues. Per the germline V gene, CDR1 is GTSNPN and CDR2 is SVGIG (reference sequence). Trimming took off 0 bases at V and 3 bases at J, with 9 bases between the two ends. The CDR3 nucleotides are TGTGCCTGGAGTGTGGACAGCTTCTACGAGCAGTACGTC. Its protein product is CAWSVDSFYEQYV.

The chain is built from TRBV20-1 and TRBJ2-4; 7 bases map to TRBD1. Germline V gene sequence: CDR1 DFQATT, CDR2 SNEGSKA (reference sequence). Germline trimming cut 3 bases from V and 14 bases from J; bases unmatched to any gene: 4. The CDR3 is 10 amino acids. CDR3 nucleotides: TGCAGTGCTAGTAGGGGGCGAGAGTACTTC. Translation: CSASRGREYF.

The rearrangement joins TRBV7-9 to TRBJ2-1; the D gene is possibly TRBD2 (5 bases). This CDR3 has 18 amino acids. V was cut by 4 bases and J by 1 base, with 20 bases left in between. CDR1 SEHNR and CDR2 FQNEAQ come from the germline V gene (reference sequence). CDR3 sequence reads: CASSSEAASPKSYNEQFF. The CDR3 DNA reads as TGTGCCAGCAGCTCCGAGGCGGCTAGCCCGAAATCCTACAATGAGCAGTTCTTC.

This rearrangement joins TRBV29-1 to TRBJ2-7, with no clear D. The germline CDR1 and CDR2 sequences are SQVTM and ANQGSEA. V was cut by 5 bases and J by 0 bases, with 11 bases left in between. This CDR3 has 13 residues. The CDR3 reads CSVLDRYSYEQYF. In DNA form, the CDR3 reads TGCAGCGTTCTGGACCGGTACTCCTACGAGCAGTACTTC.

This chain joins TRBV19 and TRBJ1-4; TRBD1 is a possible D gene (5 bases). In germline, CDR1 is LNHDA, CDR2 SQIVND (reference sequence). The CDR3 is 16 amino acids. The V end lost 0 bases, the J end lost 7 bases, and 15 bases lay between the germline ends. CDR3 bases: TGTGCCAGTAGTATAGATGGCGGACAAAGTGGTGAAAAACTGTTTTTT. This codes for CASSIDGGQSGEKLFF.

The chain couples TRBV5-4 to TRBJ1-1; 8 nucleotides line up with TRBD1. This CDR3 spans 12 amino acids. The trim removed 5 bases at V and 5 bases at J, leaving 2 bases unmatched. Per the germline V gene, CDR1 is SGHNT and CDR2 is YYREEE (reference sequence). CDR3 amino acids: CASRTGGTEAFF. The CDR3 DNA follows: TGTGCCAGCAGAACAGGGGGAACTGAAGCTTTCTTT.

V is TRBV2 and J is TRBJ2-7, with 8 bases fitting TRBD1. This CDR3 has 13 amino acids. Trimming took 5 bases from V and 4 from J; bases not matched to a gene: 4. Germline V gene lookup returns CDR1 SNHLY and CDR2 FYNNEI. The chain's CDR3 is CASSFGQGYEQYF. CDR3 coding DNA: TGTGCCAGCAGTTTTGGACAGGGTTACGAGCAGTACTTC.

The chain uses TRBV10-3 and TRBJ2-7; possibly TRBD1 for D (5 bases). Germline V lookup: CDR1 ENHRY, CDR2 SYGVKD. V was trimmed by 6 bases and J by 7 bases, leaving 19 bases between them. This CDR3 is built from 14 residues. The CDR3 DNA reads TGTGCCATCAGCTCAGGGCCCAACCTGGGGGAGCAGTACGTC. It yields the protein CAISSGPNLGEQYV.

This clone has only one observation. The V and J genes are TRBV11-2 and TRBJ2-1; either TRBD1 or TRBD2 may fit D (5 bases each). Between the trimmed V and J ends, which lost 0 bases and 9 bases, there was a span of 15 bases. From germline, CDR1 is SGHAT and CDR2 FQNNGV. The CDR3 runs 15 residues. The CDR3 DNA follows: TGTGCCAGCAGCTTAGACTTCGGGACCCAGGGTGAGCAGTTCTTC. Amino acids: CASSLDFGTQGEQFF.

The gene calls are TRBV7-9 and TRBJ2-5, with D perhaps being TRBD1 or TRBD2 (5 bases each). The CDR3 covers 13 residues. The V end lost 4 bases, the J end lost 5 bases, and 11 bases lay between the germline ends. Germline CDR1 and CDR2: SEHNR and FQNEAQ (reference sequence). The DNA of the CDR3 is TGTGCCAGCAGCTCGGCTGAGGGGGAGACCCAGTACTTC. Protein product: CASSSAEGETQYF.

The chain uses TRBV9 and TRBJ2-2; D might be TRBD1 (5 bases). V lost 3 bases to trimming and J lost 3 bases, with 9 bases between them. CDR3 length: 14 residues. Germline lookup yields CDR1 SGDLS and CDR2 YYNGEE. The CDR3 coding sequence is TGTGCCAGCAGCGCGCTAGGGGACACCGGGGAGCTGTTTTTT. Translating gives CASSALGDTGELFF.

The CDR3 DNA reads TGTGCCAGCAGCGGCCCTGGGGGGACCACTAGTTATGAGCAGTTCTTC. It is translated as CASSGPGGTTSYEQFF. The chain has TRBV9 and TRBJ2-1; a weak D match, TRBD2 (6 bases). The CDR3 covers 16 residues. V dropped 3 bases and J dropped 8 bases, with 21 bases sitting between them. In germline, CDR1 is SGDLS, CDR2 YYNGEE.

This clone has just a few counts. The chain has TRBV27 and TRBJ1-3; D ambiguous. Trimming stripped 5 bases from V and 6 bases from J, with 14 bases between. The CDR3 covers 14 residues. Germline loops: CDR1 MNHEY, CDR2 SMNVEV (reference sequence). Here the CDR3 reads CASSPHHFENTIYF. For the CDR3, the DNA is TGTGCCAGCAGTCCCCACCATTTTGAAAACACCATATATTTT.

The chain carries TRBV28 and TRBJ2-2; tentatively, D is TRBD2 (5 bases). Germline values: CDR1 MDHEN, CDR2 SYDVKM. V was clipped by 4 bases and J by 7 bases, with 7 bases between them. The CDR3 has 12 residues. CDR3 protein: CASSYGVGELFF. DNA of the CDR3: TGTGCCAGCAGTTACGGGGTCGGGGAGCTGTTTTTT.

This clone appeared a single time. An end of the junction does not agree with germline; a read error may underlie this. This chain links TRBV7-7 with TRBJ2-7, with 7 bases aligning to TRBD1. Germline assignment: CDR1 SSHAT and CDR2 FNYEAQ (reference sequence). The CDR3 is 14 residues long. This CDR3 is CASSRGQGAYEQYF. The CDR3 DNA sequence: TGTGCTAGCAGCCGCGGGCAGGGGGCCTACGAGCAGTACTTC.

The V gene is TRBV10-3, the J gene TRBJ2-2; D may match TRBD1 or TRBD2 (6 bases each). The length of the CDR3 is 16 residues. V was shortened by 7 bases and J by 3 bases, with 18 bases between the two germline ends. Germline V gene lookup returns CDR1 ENHRY and CDR2 SYGVKD. The CDR3 region has the DNA TGTGCCATCACCAAGGGGGGCAGGTTTGACACCGGGGAGCTGTTTTTT. Its translation: CAITKGGRFDTGELFF.

The chain links TRBV27 to TRBJ1-1, with TRBD1 matching 8 bases. The junction had 9 bases not matched to a gene; V was cut back by 5 bases and J by 7 bases. The CDR3 length is 14 residues. Germline CDR1 is MNHEY and CDR2 is SMNVEV (reference sequence). The CDR3 nucleotides read TGTGCCAGCAGTCCCTTGACAGGGGCTGGTGAAGCTTTCTTT. Its translation: CASSPLTGAGEAFF.

For the CDR3, the DNA is TGCAGCGTTCGGGTGGGGGGTAGCAATCAGCCCCAGCATTTT. Amino acid sequence: CSVRVGGSNQPQHF. V and J are TRBV29-1 and TRBJ1-5, with D possibly TRBD1 on 5 matching bases. V gave up 5 bases and J gave up 0 bases, with 11 bases separating them. This CDR3 is built from 14 residues. Looked up from germline, CDR1 is SQVTM and CDR2 is ANQGSEA.